The 28 T cell receptor beta chains listed next were all sequenced from one sample in a study of blood T cell repertoires in COVID-19. Generated by immunoSEQ multiplex PCR, the TCRdb table keeps only in-frame clones and is missing some. The sample includes around 130,000 clones, roughly 79% of them seen just once. Sequences were obtained from peripheral blood. The source of these receptors is a human donor in a cohort sampled during active COVID-19.

This clone was found a few times. V and J are TRBV5-1 and TRBJ1-6; 11 nucleotides match TRBD1. Germline V gene sequence: CDR1 SGHRS, CDR2 YFSETQ. The length of the CDR3 is 16 residues. The junction had 6 bases not matched to a gene; V was cut back by 3 bases and J by 7 bases. The CDR3, as DNA: TGCGCCAGCAGCTCCGGACAGGGGGCCTGGAATTCACCCCTCCACTTT. Encoded protein: CASSSGQGAWNSPLHF.

This chain joins TRBV19 and TRBJ2-1, with 12 bases that match TRBD2. In germline, CDR1 is LNHDA, CDR2 SQIVND (reference sequence). This CDR3 is built from 15 residues. V trimming: 6 bases; J trimming: 8 bases; junction bases outside the gene matches: 8. For the CDR3, the DNA is TGTGCCAGTAGGGCCGGGACTAGCGGGTGGGATGAGCAGTTCTTC. Protein: CASRAGTSGWDEQFF.

CDR3 protein: CASSLQNYNSPLHF. CDR3 nucleotides: TGTGCCAGCAGCTTGCAGAATTATAATTCACCCCTCCACTTT. The gene calls are TRBV5-4 and TRBJ1-6; D is unclear. V gave up 1 base and J gave up 4 bases, with 6 bases separating them. Germline V gene sequence: CDR1 SGHNT, CDR2 YYREEE (reference sequence). This CDR3 is built from 14 residues.

This clone was observed once. The chain is built from TRBV11-2 and TRBJ2-3; 10 nucleotides agree with TRBD1. This CDR3 region has 18 residues. Germline V CDR1 and CDR2: SGHAT, FQNNGV. V lost 0 bases to trimming and J lost 2 bases; unmatched junction nucleotides: 8. This CDR3 reads CASSLEGTGEVYTDTQYF. The DNA of the CDR3 is TGTGCCAGCAGCTTAGAGGGGACAGGGGAGGTTTACACAGATACGCAGTATTTT.

This clone has only a few counts. This chain joins TRBV7-9 and TRBJ2-7; 7 nucleotides agree with TRBD1. J gave up 0 bases and V 5 bases, and 13 bases lay outside the gene matches. The CDR3 sequence is 17 residues long. The germline V gene encodes CDR1 SEHNR and CDR2 FQNEAQ (reference sequence). CDR3 region: CASSPSARTGSSYEQYF. Written as DNA, the CDR3 is TGTGCCAGCAGCCCCTCGGCGAGGACAGGCTCCTCCTACGAGCAGTACTTC. The full variable domain, its missing parts supplied by reference TRBV7-9 and TRBJ2-7, is DTGVSQNPRHKITKRGQNVTFRCDPISEHNRLYWYRQTLGQGPEFLTYFQNEAQLEKSRLLSDRFSAERPKGSFSTLEIQRTEQGDSAMYLCASSPSARTGSSYEQYFGPGTRLTVT.

Remarks on this clone: Additional DNA sequences in this sample encode the identical CDR3. The chain employs TRBV5-4 and TRBJ1-6; a weak D match, TRBD1 (5 bases). Germline V CDR1 and CDR2: SGHNT, YYREEE (reference sequence). V was shortened by 0 bases and J by 7 bases, with 5 bases between the two germline ends. The CDR3 has 13 amino acids. This CDR3 reads CASSLDRNSPLHF. CDR3 DNA: TGTGCCAGCAGCTTGGACAGGAATTCACCCCTCCACTTT.

The chain employs TRBV6-2 or TRBV6-3 and TRBJ2-7, with 9 positions matching TRBD2. This CDR3 region has 14 residues. CDR1 is MNHEY and CDR2 is SVGEGT in the germline V gene. V lost 3 bases, J lost 6 bases, and 6 bases stayed unmatched. As DNA, the CDR3 is TGTGCCAGCAGTTATGGCGGGGGGGCCGTCGAGCAGTACTTC. This sequence encodes CASSYGGGAVEQYF.

This chain uses TRBV19 with TRBJ2-6; no clear D gene. Looked up from germline, CDR1 is LNHDA and CDR2 is SQIVND (reference sequence). This CDR3 region has 14 residues. Trimming cost V 7 bases and J 0 bases, with 7 bases left between them. The chain's CDR3 is CASNEVSGANVLTF. The CDR3 DNA is TGTGCCAGTAATGAGGTCTCTGGGGCCAACGTCCTGACTTTC.

The chain uses TRBV18 and TRBJ1-2, with no clear D. CDR3 size: 14 residues. Germline CDR1 is KGHSH and CDR2 is LQKENI. The V end was cut by 0 bases, the J end by 1 base, with 6 bases between. The CDR3 sequence is CASSPPSSNYGYTF. The CDR3 nucleotides read TGTGCCAGCTCACCACCGTCGAGTAACTATGGCTACACCTTC.

This clone came up a few times. The chain links TRBV5-1 to TRBJ2-1; TRBD2 agrees at 9 bases. The length of the CDR3 is 15 residues. V shed 1 base, J shed 10 bases, and the junction held 9 bases outside the gene matches. CDR1 and CDR2 from the germline V gene are SGHRS and YFSETQ. The CDR3 DNA sequence: TGCGCCAGCAGCTTGCGTGGGACTAGCCCTGGCGAGCAGTTCTTC. Translation gives CASSLRGTSPGEQFF.

The chain links TRBV7-9 to TRBJ1-5, with 7 bases aligning to TRBD1. Losses at the gene ends were 6 bases for V and 8 bases for J; bases not matched to a gene: 7. CDR3 length equals 13 residues. Germline V CDR1 and CDR2: SEHNR, FQNEAQ (reference sequence). CDR3 sequence: CASSFGQAKPQHF. The CDR3 coding sequence is TGTGCCAGCAGTTTTGGACAGGCAAAGCCCCAGCATTTT.

This clone was seen a few times. The V gene is TRBV19, the J gene TRBJ2-7; 10 nucleotides agree with TRBD1. CDR1 is LNHDA, CDR2 SQIVND, per germline (reference sequence). CDR3 size: 13 residues. The V segment lost 6 bases and the J segment 5 bases; nucleotides outside the gene matches: 4. CDR3 region: CASRDRGIDEQYF. CDR3 nucleotide sequence: TGTGCCAGTAGGGACAGGGGGATCGACGAGCAGTACTTC.

This sequence joins TRBV5-1 and TRBJ2-7, with 7 positions matching TRBD1. CDR1 and CDR2 from the germline V gene are SGHRS and YFSETQ. This CDR3 is built from 13 residues. J gave up 12 bases and V 3 bases, and 12 bases lay outside the gene matches. CDR3 bases: TGCGCCAGCAGCTGGGAACGGGACAGAGTTCTGTACTTC. This sequence encodes CASSWERDRVLYF.

The V and J genes are TRBV4-1 and TRBJ2-7; perhaps TRBD1 as D (5 bases). V was shortened by 4 bases and J by 3 bases, with 16 bases between the two germline ends. The germline V gene has CDR1 MGHRA and CDR2 YSYEKL. This CDR3 has 15 amino acids. The CDR3 reads CASSLIAKDSYEQYF. As DNA, the CDR3 is TGCGCCAGCAGCCTCATCGCCAAAGACAGCTACGAGCAGTACTTC.

The chain employs TRBV29-1 and TRBJ1-4; D is unresolved. This CDR3 spans 13 amino acids. Trimming pared 1 base from V and 4 bases from J, leaving 7 bases between. The germline gives CDR1 SQVTM, CDR2 ANQGSEA. CDR3 sequence: CSVEVPYNEKLFF. The CDR3 coding sequence is TGCAGCGTTGAAGTCCCTTATAATGAAAAACTGTTTTTT.

This rearrangement joins TRBV25-1 to TRBJ1-4; tentative D call: TRBD1 (6 bases). CDR3 length: 15 residues. V lost 2 bases and J lost 8, with 15 bases in between. Germline values: CDR1 MGHDK, CDR2 SYGVNS. The CDR3: CASSERTGLGEKLFF. As DNA, the CDR3 is TGTGCCAGCAGTGAACGAACAGGGTTAGGCGAAAAACTGTTTTTT.

The chain employs TRBV30 and TRBJ2-3; D is possibly TRBD2 (6 bases). The CDR3 has 16 residues. Trimming removed 8 bases from V and 2 bases from J, with 23 bases in between. Germline V gene sequence: CDR1 GTSNPN, CDR2 SVGIG (reference sequence). CDR3 in DNA: TGTGCCGCGCTGCCGCATCCTAGCGCGGACACAGATACGCAGTATTTT. This gives the protein CAALPHPSADTDTQYF.

This chain links TRBV2 with TRBJ2-1; TRBD2 agrees at 10 bases. Germline V gene sequence: CDR1 SNHLY, CDR2 FYNNEI. With 10 bases clipped from V and 3 bases from J, the junction kept 12 bases outside the gene matches. The CDR3 spans 16 residues. CDR3 sequence: CATTPASGGSYNEQFF. CDR3 DNA: TGTGCCACCACTCCGGCTAGCGGGGGCAGCTACAATGAGCAGTTCTTC.

This clone was counted between two and nine times. CDR3 residues: CAWSVQSGGYGYTF. CDR3 DNA sequence: TGTGCCTGGAGTGTACAGTCAGGGGGCTATGGCTACACCTTC. The gene calls are TRBV30 and TRBJ1-2, with 7 nucleotides matching TRBD1. Germline CDR1 and CDR2: GTSNPN and SVGIG (reference sequence). The ends lost 0 bases at V and 4 bases at J; junction bases unmatched: 5. This CDR3 is built from 14 residues.

V and J are TRBV29-1 and TRBJ1-1, with no clear D. CDR1 and CDR2 from the germline V gene are SQVTM and ANQGSEA. This CDR3 is built from 12 residues. Trimming left V 7 bases short and J 1 base short, with 10 bases between. CDR3 DNA sequence: TGCAGCGGAAGGACTGGGAACACTGAAGCTTTCTTT. Encoded protein: CSGRTGNTEAFF.

This clone turned up a few times. The chain joins TRBV6-5 to TRBJ2-1; D may be TRBD1 (6 bases). Trimming stripped 6 bases from V and 1 base from J, with 10 bases between. Germline CDR1 reads MNHEY; CDR2 reads SVGAGI. The CDR3 runs to 14 residues. The CDR3 here is CASRPQGSYNEQFF. As DNA, the CDR3 is TGTGCCAGCAGACCTCAGGGGTCCTACAATGAGCAGTTCTTC.

This clone was seen a few times. V is TRBV25-1 and J is TRBJ1-3; TRBD1 agrees at 7 bases. Germline CDR1 MGHDK, CDR2 SYGVNS. The V gene end was trimmed by 3 bases and the J gene end by 1 base; junction bases not matched to a gene: 9. The CDR3 loop spans 17 amino acids. CDR3 residues: CASSDSKQGFSGNTIYF. CDR3 sequence (DNA): TGTGCCAGCAGTGACTCTAAACAGGGGTTTTCTGGAAACACCATATATTTT. The variable domain in full, completed from reference TRBV25-1 and TRBJ1-3, reads EADIYQTPRYLVIGTGKKITLECSQTMGHDKMYWYQQDPGMELHLIHYSYGVNSTEKGDLSSESTVSRIRTEHFPLTLESARPSHTSQYLCASSDSKQGFSGNTIYFGEGSWLTVV.

This clone was seen ten or more times. The V call is TRBV4-2, the J call TRBJ2-3; TRBD2 matches at 13 bases. V shed 8 bases and J 5 bases; nucleotides not matched to a gene: 13. CDR3 length: 17 amino acids. Germline CDR1 reads LGHNA; CDR2 reads YNFKEQ. The DNA of the CDR3 is TGTGCCAGCGCAAGGGGGACTAGCGGGGTAGGGGAAGATACGCAGTATTTT. Its translation is CASARGTSGVGEDTQYF.

This clone was observed at least ten times. The rearrangement links TRBV6-5 to TRBJ1-2; 8 nucleotides align to TRBD1. Trimming removed 5 bases from V and 5 bases from J; junction bases left unmatched: 7. The germline gives CDR1 MNHEY, CDR2 SVGAGI. The CDR3 is 14 amino acids. The CDR3 nucleotides read TGTGCCAGCAGTAACCCAGGGGGCGCATATGGCTACACCTTC. Protein: CASSNPGGAYGYTF.

This clone showed up just once. V and J are TRBV2 and TRBJ2-2; the D is unclear. This CDR3 has 15 amino acids. Germline V gene sequence: CDR1 SNHLY, CDR2 FYNNEI. Trimming cost V 3 bases and J 5 bases, with 13 bases left between them. CDR3 protein: CASSDFLENTGELFF. The CDR3 bases are TGTGCCAGCAGTGACTTTCTGGAGAATACCGGGGAGCTGTTTTTT.

V usage is TRBV6-5 and J usage is TRBJ2-1; tentative D call: TRBD2 (6 bases). Germline CDR1 and CDR2: MNHEY and SVGAGI. The ends were cut back, 2 bases at V and 0 bases at J, with 8 bases in the middle. The CDR3 loop spans 15 amino acids. The CDR3 nucleotides are TGTGCCAGCAGTTACGGAGGGAGCTCCTACAATGAGCAGTTCTTC. It translates to CASSYGGSSYNEQFF.

In this sample, this clone turned up a few times. This chain joins TRBV2 and TRBJ1-5; D perhaps matches TRBD1 (6 bases). The CDR3 covers 15 residues. The V end was cut by 6 bases, the J end by 1 base, with 13 bases between. Germline lookup yields CDR1 SNHLY and CDR2 FYNNEI. The DNA for the CDR3 is TGTGCCAGCAGGAAGTTGGGGGCAAGCAATCAGCCCCAGCATTTT. Translation gives CASRKLGASNQPQHF.

The chain uses TRBV27 and TRBJ1-4; D is ambiguous. Deletions cut 5 bases from V and 8 bases from J, with 18 bases between. Germline V gives CDR1 MNHEY, CDR2 SMNVEV (reference sequence). The CDR3 is made up of 15 amino acids. The CDR3 reads CASSPSGREQEKLFF. In DNA form, the CDR3 reads TGTGCCAGCAGTCCCAGTGGACGGGAGCAGGAAAAACTGTTTTTT.